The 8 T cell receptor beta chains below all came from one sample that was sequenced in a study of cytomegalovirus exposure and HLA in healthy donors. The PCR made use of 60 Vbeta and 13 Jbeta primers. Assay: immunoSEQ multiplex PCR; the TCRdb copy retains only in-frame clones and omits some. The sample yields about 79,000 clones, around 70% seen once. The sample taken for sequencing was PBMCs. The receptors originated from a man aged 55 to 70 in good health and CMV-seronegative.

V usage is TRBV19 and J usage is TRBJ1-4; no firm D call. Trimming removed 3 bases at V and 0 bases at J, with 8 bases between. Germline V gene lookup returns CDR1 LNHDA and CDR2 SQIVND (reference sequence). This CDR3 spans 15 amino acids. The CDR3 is CASSMQWSTNEKLFF. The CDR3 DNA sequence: TGTGCCAGTAGTATGCAGTGGTCAACTAATGAAAAACTGTTTTTT.

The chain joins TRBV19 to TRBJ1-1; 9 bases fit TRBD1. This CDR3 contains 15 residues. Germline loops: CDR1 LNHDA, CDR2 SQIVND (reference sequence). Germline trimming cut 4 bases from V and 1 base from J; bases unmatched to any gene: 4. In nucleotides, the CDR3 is TGTGCCAGTAGTAACCCGGGACAGGGGAACACTGAAGCTTTCTTT. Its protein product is CASSNPGQGNTEAFF. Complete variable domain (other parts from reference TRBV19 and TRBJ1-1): DGGITQSPKYLFRKEGQNVTLSCEQNLNHDAMYWYRQDPGQGLRLIYYSQIVNDFQKGDIAEGYSVSREKKESFPLTVTSAQKNPTAFYLCASSNPGQGNTEAFFGQGTRLTVV.

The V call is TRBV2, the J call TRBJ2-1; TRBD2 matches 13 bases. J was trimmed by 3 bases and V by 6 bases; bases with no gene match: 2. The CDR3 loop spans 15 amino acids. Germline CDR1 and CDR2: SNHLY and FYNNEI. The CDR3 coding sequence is TGTGCCAGCAGACGACTAGCGGGAGGCTACAATGAGCAGTTCTTC. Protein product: CASRRLAGGYNEQFF.

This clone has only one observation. DNA for the CDR3: TGTGCCTGGTTGCAGATACCCGCTAACTATGGCTACACCTTC. It is translated as CAWLQIPANYGYTF. The rearrangement joins TRBV30 to TRBJ1-2; the D is unclear. CDR3 length: 14 amino acids. CDR1 is GTSNPN and CDR2 is SVGIG in the germline V gene (reference sequence). V dropped 5 bases and J dropped 0 bases, with 13 bases sitting between them.

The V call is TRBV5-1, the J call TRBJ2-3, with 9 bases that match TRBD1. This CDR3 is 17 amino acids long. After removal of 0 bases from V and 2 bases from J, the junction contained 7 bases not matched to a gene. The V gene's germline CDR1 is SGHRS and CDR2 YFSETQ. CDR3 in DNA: TGCGCCAGCAGCTTGGGAAACCGGGACAGGGTCACAGATACGCAGTATTTT. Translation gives CASSLGNRDRVTDTQYF.

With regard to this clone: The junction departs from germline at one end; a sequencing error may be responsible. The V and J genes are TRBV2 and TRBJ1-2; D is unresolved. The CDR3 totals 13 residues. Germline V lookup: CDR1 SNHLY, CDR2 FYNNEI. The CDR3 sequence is CASSGGYNYGYTF. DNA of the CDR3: TGTGCCAGCAGCGGTGGCTACAACTACGGCTACACCTTC.

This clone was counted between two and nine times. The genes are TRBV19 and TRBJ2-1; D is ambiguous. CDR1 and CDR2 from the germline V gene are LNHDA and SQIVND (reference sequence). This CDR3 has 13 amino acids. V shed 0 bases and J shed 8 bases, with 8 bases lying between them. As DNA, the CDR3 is TGTGCCAGTAGTATAGACCGCGGCGATGAGCAGTTCTTC. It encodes CASSIDRGDEQFF.

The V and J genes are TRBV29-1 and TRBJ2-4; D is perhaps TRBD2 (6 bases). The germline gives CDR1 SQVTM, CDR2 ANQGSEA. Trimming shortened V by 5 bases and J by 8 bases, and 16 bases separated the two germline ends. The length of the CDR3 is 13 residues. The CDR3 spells CSVNKGREDIQYF. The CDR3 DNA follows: TGCAGCGTTAATAAGGGCAGGGAGGACATTCAGTACTTC.